Below, 25 T cell receptor beta chains from the same sample are listed, as sequenced in a study of beta chain features in type 1 diabetes. Every bit of the isolated RNA underwent reverse transcription, so sequencing read expressed TCRB transcripts. Produced via immunoSEQ multiplex PCR; TCRdb's table is partial and in-frame only. The table includes about 200,000 clones, roughly a tenth detected once. Sequenced input: central memory CD4+ T cells from blood. The receptors originated from a man between 18 and 35 years old in good health.

The V call is TRBV7-2, the J call TRBJ2-5; D is undetermined. The CDR3 loop spans 13 amino acids. Trimming pared 5 bases from V and 0 bases from J, leaving 7 bases between. From germline, CDR1 is SGHTA and CDR2 FQGNSA. The CDR3 is CASSLGYQETQYF. The DNA for the CDR3 is TGTGCCAGCAGCCTAGGATACCAAGAGACCCAGTACTTC.

The sample holds one count of this clone. This chain links TRBV9 with TRBJ2-5, with D perhaps TRBD1 or TRBD2 (5 bases each). The CDR3 length is 14 residues. Trimming cost V 0 bases and J 6 bases, with 12 bases left between them. Germline CDR1 is SGDLS and CDR2 is YYNGEE. The CDR3 reads CASSVGPEGKTQYF. As DNA, the CDR3 is TGTGCCAGCAGCGTAGGCCCCGAGGGGAAGACCCAGTACTTC.

This clone has just a few counts. The chain joins TRBV13 to TRBJ2-7, with TRBD1 matching 9 bases. The J segment lost 5 bases and the V segment lost 4 bases, leaving 6 bases of the junction unmatched. CDR3 length equals 14 residues. Germline V lookup: CDR1 PRHDT, CDR2 FYEKMQ (reference sequence). Written as DNA, the CDR3 is TGTGCCAGCAGCTCCCGGACAGGGGCCAACGAGCAGTACTTC. It yields the protein CASSSRTGANEQYF.

Comments on this clone: The sample holds other DNA sequences that translate to the same CDR3. The chain has TRBV25-1 and TRBJ2-7; 9 positions agree with TRBD1. The CDR3 contains 14 residues. CDR1 and CDR2 (germline): MGHDK, SYGVNS. Unmatched junction bases numbered 2, after V lost 1 base and J lost 4 bases. The CDR3 nucleotides read TGTGCCAGCAGTGAATCGGGGACAGGGTACGAGCAGTACTTC. Translated, it gives CASSESGTGYEQYF.

The V and J genes are TRBV19 and TRBJ2-1; 10 positions agree with TRBD2. Germline V gives CDR1 LNHDA, CDR2 SQIVND (reference sequence). The V segment lost 6 bases and the J segment 5 bases; nucleotides outside the gene matches: 7. There are 15 residues in the CDR3. The CDR3 sequence is CASSLTSGPNNEQFF. For the CDR3, the DNA is TGTGCCAGTAGCCTGACTAGCGGGCCGAACAATGAGCAGTTCTTC.

In its sample, this clone was seen a few times. For the CDR3, the DNA is TGCAGCGTCGAACAGGGAACGAGGCTGACCCAGTACTTC. Amino acids: CSVEQGTRLTQYF. The chain carries TRBV29-1 and TRBJ2-5, with TRBD1 as a possible D gene (6 bases). The germline CDR1 and CDR2 sequences are SQVTM and ANQGSEA. V was trimmed by 6 bases and J by 7 bases, leaving 18 bases between them. This CDR3 is 13 amino acids long.

Many counts were recorded for this clone. This chain joins TRBV2 and TRBJ2-3; TRBD2 aligns across 10 bases. The trim removed 7 bases at V and 3 bases at J, leaving 4 bases unmatched. CDR1 is SNHLY, CDR2 FYNNEI, per germline. The CDR3 extends over 14 amino acids. The CDR3 reads CASTSGSRTDTQYF. The CDR3 coding sequence is TGTGCCAGCACTAGCGGGAGTAGGACAGATACGCAGTATTTT.

This clone was seen many times. The chain joins TRBV30 to TRBJ1-5, with D perhaps TRBD1 (5 bases). Germline-derived CDR1 and CDR2 are GTSNPN and SVGIG (reference sequence). V lost 2 bases, J lost 10 bases, and 12 bases lay in between. This CDR3 region has 12 residues. CDR3 sequence reads: CAWSFQGPPQHF. The CDR3 nucleotides read TGTGCCTGGAGTTTCCAGGGTCCCCCCCAGCATTTT. Looking up the rest from reference TRBV30 and TRBJ1-5 gives the full variable domain: SQTIHQWPATLVQPVGSPLSLECTVEGTSNPNLYWYRQAAGRGLQLLFYSVGIGQISSEVPQNLSASRPQDRQFILSSKKLLLSDSGFYLCAWSFQGPPQHFGDGTRLSIL.

This clone came up a few times. The chain employs TRBV2 and TRBJ2-4; possible D gene TRBD2, 5 bases. The CDR3 contains 14 residues. Germline V CDR1 and CDR2: SNHLY, FYNNEI. V gave up 3 bases and J gave up 1 base, with 7 bases separating them. Written as DNA, the CDR3 is TGTGCCAGCAGTGACTCGGGGGCCAAAAACATTCAGTACTTC. It yields the protein CASSDSGAKNIQYF. Complete variable domain (other parts from reference TRBV2 and TRBJ2-4): EPEVTQTPSHQVTQMGQEVILRCVPISNHLYFYWYRQILGQKVEFLVSFYNNEISEKSEIFDDQFSVERPDGSNFTLKIRSTKLEDSAMYFCASSDSGAKNIQYFGAGTRLSVL.

This rearrangement joins TRBV7-3 to TRBJ2-1, with D possibly TRBD1 on 5 matching bases. Trimming removed 7 bases at V and 8 bases at J, with 18 bases between. The CDR3 is 14 residues long. CDR1 is SGHTA, CDR2 FQGTGA, per germline. The DNA of the CDR3 is TGTGCCAGCACCCTAGGGGCTAGAGGCTATGAGCAGTTCTTC. Its translation is CASTLGARGYEQFF.

At least ten counts were recorded for this clone. The chain is built from TRBV18 and TRBJ2-1; 8 bases line up with TRBD1. There are 15 residues in the CDR3. V lost 5 bases, J lost 8 bases, and 11 bases stayed unmatched. The germline CDR1 and CDR2 sequences are KGHSH and LQKENI. The CDR3 region has the DNA TGTGCCAGCTCAGCACAGGGGGGTACAAAGGATGAGCAGTTCTTC. Its protein is CASSAQGGTKDEQFF.

This clone appeared a few times. This chain joins TRBV19 and TRBJ1-2, with 8 bases matching TRBD1. The CDR3 has 16 amino acids. Germline CDR1 is LNHDA and CDR2 is SQIVND (reference sequence). The ends lost 1 base at V and 3 bases at J; junction bases unmatched: 7. CDR3 amino acids: CASSIAGTGKYYGYTF. Written as DNA, the CDR3 is TGTGCCAGTAGTATAGCCGGGACAGGAAAATACTATGGCTACACCTTC.

This clone was counted a few times. This chain connects TRBV18 to TRBJ2-1; weak D call: TRBD2 (6 bases). The germline V gene has CDR1 KGHSH and CDR2 LQKENI. The CDR3 consists of 15 residues. V was cut by 5 bases and J by 2 bases, with 13 bases left in between. The CDR3 loop is CASSEAGAPYNEQFF. For the CDR3, the DNA is TGTGCCAGCTCAGAAGCGGGTGCACCCTACAATGAGCAGTTCTTC.

This clone has only a few counts. V and J are TRBV5-1 and TRBJ1-2, with TRBD1 matching 7 bases. V dropped 4 bases and J dropped 5; count of bases not matched to a gene: 14. There are 16 residues in the CDR3. The germline V gene has CDR1 SGHRS and CDR2 YFSETQ. The CDR3, as DNA: TGCGCCAGCAGCCCTAATCCGACAGGGTTGGGGTATGGCTACACCTTC. The encoded protein is CASSPNPTGLGYGYTF.

The sample holds a few counts of this clone. The rearrangement joins TRBV11-2 to TRBJ1-4; no firm D call. CDR3 length: 15 amino acids. With 4 bases removed from V and 5 bases from J, the gap between germline ends came to 14 bases. The germline CDR1 and CDR2 sequences are SGHAT and FQNNGV. The CDR3 sequence is CASSYGGAENEKLFF. The CDR3 nucleotides are TGTGCCAGCAGCTACGGCGGAGCTGAGAATGAAAAACTGTTTTTT.

This chain joins TRBV15 and TRBJ1-5; D remains ambiguous. The V gene's germline CDR1 is LNHNV and CDR2 YYDKDF (reference sequence). Trimming took 0 bases from V and 10 from J, leaving 10 bases between them. The CDR3 is 13 amino acids. The CDR3, as DNA: TGTGCCACCAGCAGAGATATTCGGGAACCCCAGCATTTT. Its protein is CATSRDIREPQHF.

The chain has TRBV5-1 and TRBJ2-6, with 9 bases matching TRBD1. V dropped 9 bases and J dropped 1; count of bases not matched to a gene: 17. There are 19 residues in the CDR3. CDR1 is SGHRS and CDR2 is YFSETQ in the germline V gene. The CDR3 region has the DNA TGCGCCACCCAACAGGGGAGACGGACAGGGGTGTCTGGGGCCAACGTCCTGACTTTC. It encodes CATQQGRRTGVSGANVLTF.

The chain employs TRBV7-9 and TRBJ2-7, with D possibly matching TRBD1 (6 bases). V was shortened by 5 bases and J by 2 bases, with 25 bases between the two germline ends. Germline V CDR1 and CDR2: SEHNR, FQNEAQ (reference sequence). CDR3 length equals 18 residues. CDR3 sequence: CASSRLLLQGSNAYEQYF. In nucleotides, the CDR3 is TGTGCCAGCAGCCGACTCCTCTTACAGGGATCAAACGCCTACGAGCAGTACTTC.

This clone has more than one count but fewer than ten. The genes are TRBV6-5 and TRBJ1-2; no definite D call. Looked up from germline, CDR1 is MNHEY and CDR2 is SVGAGI. The length of the CDR3 is 15 residues. Trimming removed 2 bases from V and 0 bases from J, with 10 bases in between. The CDR3: CASSYRSSSNYGYTF. CDR3 in DNA: TGTGCCAGCAGTTACAGGTCTTCCTCTAACTATGGCTACACCTTC.

This clone was picked up a small number of times. V usage is TRBV29-1 and J usage is TRBJ2-3; D not resolved. Germline CDR1 is SQVTM and CDR2 is ANQGSEA. This CDR3 has 15 amino acids. The V and J ends lost 3 bases and 5 bases respectively, with 18 bases between them. The CDR3, as DNA: TGCAGCGTTGAGTCCGACGGAGAGAAGATAGATACGCAGTATTTT. Amino acids: CSVESDGEKIDTQYF.

This chain joins TRBV14 and TRBJ2-7, with TRBD2 matching over 7 bases. V lost 2 bases, J lost 7 bases, and 17 bases stayed unmatched. From germline, CDR1 is SGHDN and CDR2 FVKESK. The CDR3 is 17 amino acids. CDR3 region: CASSQYQRGSPRGEQYF. As DNA, the CDR3 is TGTGCCAGCAGCCAATATCAGCGCGGGAGTCCCCGAGGGGAGCAGTACTTC.

A few counts support this clone. The chain uses TRBV4-3 and TRBJ2-1; 8 nucleotides match TRBD2. The junction had 14 bases not matched to a gene; V was cut back by 4 bases and J by 6 bases. Germline V gives CDR1 LGHNA, CDR2 YSLEER. The CDR3 consists of 17 residues. CDR3 sequence (DNA): TGCGCCAGCAGCCCGAGCACGGGAGGGTCTCTTTCCAATGAGCAGTTCTTC. Residues: CASSPSTGGSLSNEQFF.

This clone was seen only a few times. The chain employs TRBV29-1 and TRBJ2-7, with TRBD2 identical over 11 bases. This CDR3 contains 14 residues. The germline V gene has CDR1 SQVTM and CDR2 ANQGSEA. With 6 bases clipped from V and 2 bases from J, the junction kept 6 bases outside the gene matches. CDR3 loop: CSVVTSGSAYEQYF. CDR3 nucleotide sequence: TGCAGCGTCGTTACTAGCGGGAGCGCCTACGAGCAGTACTTC.

The chain is built from TRBV5-1 and TRBJ2-7; 11 nucleotides line up with TRBD2. Unmatched junction bases numbered 5, after V lost 0 bases and J lost 3 bases. From germline, CDR1 is SGHRS and CDR2 YFSETQ. CDR3 length: 16 amino acids. As DNA, the CDR3 is TGCGCCAGCAGCTTGGCCGTCGGGACTAGCGGCTACGAGCAGTACTTC. It specifies CASSLAVGTSGYEQYF.

This clone showed up just a few times. In DNA, the CDR3 is TGTGCCTGGGGCCGCTACGAGCAGTACTTC. It is translated as CAWGRYEQYF. The V and J genes are TRBV30 and TRBJ2-7; D is unresolved. The CDR3 length is 10 residues. The germline CDR1 and CDR2 sequences are GTSNPN and SVGIG (reference sequence). With 5 bases removed from V and 3 bases from J, the gap between germline ends came to 5 bases.